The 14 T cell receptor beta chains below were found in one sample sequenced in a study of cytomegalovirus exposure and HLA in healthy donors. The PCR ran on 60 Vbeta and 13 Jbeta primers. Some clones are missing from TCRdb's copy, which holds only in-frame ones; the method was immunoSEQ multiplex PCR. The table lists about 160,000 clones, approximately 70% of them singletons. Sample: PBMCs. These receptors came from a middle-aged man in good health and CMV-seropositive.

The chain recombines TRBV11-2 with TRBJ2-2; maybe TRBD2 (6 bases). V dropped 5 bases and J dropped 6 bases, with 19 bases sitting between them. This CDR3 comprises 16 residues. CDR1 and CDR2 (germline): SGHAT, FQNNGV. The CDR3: CASSPLGDGRPGELFF. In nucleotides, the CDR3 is TGTGCCAGCAGCCCCCTGGGGGATGGGAGGCCCGGGGAGCTGTTTTTT. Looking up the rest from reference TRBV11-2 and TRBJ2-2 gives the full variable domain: EAGVAQSPRYKIIEKRQSVAFWCNPISGHATLYWYQQILGQGPKLLIQFQNNGVVDDSQLPKDRFSAERLKGVDSTLKIQPAKLEDSAVYLCASSPLGDGRPGELFFGEGSRLTVL.

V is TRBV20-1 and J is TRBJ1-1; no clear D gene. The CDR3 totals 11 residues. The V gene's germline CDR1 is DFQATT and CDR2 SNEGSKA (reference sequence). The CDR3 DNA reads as TGCCGGATCTCGGGGAACACTGAAGCTTTCTTT. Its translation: CRISGNTEAFF.

CDR3 DNA sequence: TGTGCCTGGAGTCCGACTAGAGGGGAGACCCAGTACTTC. Translation: CAWSPTRGETQYF. This chain links TRBV30 with TRBJ2-5; D is perhaps TRBD2 (6 bases). The V gene's germline CDR1 is GTSNPN and CDR2 SVGIG (reference sequence). The ends were cut back, 2 bases at V and 5 bases at J, with 12 bases in the middle. The CDR3 is made up of 13 amino acids.

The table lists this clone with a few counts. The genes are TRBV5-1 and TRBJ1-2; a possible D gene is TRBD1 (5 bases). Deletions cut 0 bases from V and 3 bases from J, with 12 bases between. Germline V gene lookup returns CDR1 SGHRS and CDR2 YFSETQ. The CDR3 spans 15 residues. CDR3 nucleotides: TGCGCCAGCAGCTTGGAGTGGGGCCCTCACTATGGCTACACCTTC. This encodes CASSLEWGPHYGYTF.

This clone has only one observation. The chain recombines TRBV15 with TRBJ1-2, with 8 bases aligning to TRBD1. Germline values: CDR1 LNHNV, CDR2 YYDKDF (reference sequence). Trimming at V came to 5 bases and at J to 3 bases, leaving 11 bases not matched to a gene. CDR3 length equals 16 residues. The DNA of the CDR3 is TGTGCCACCAGCTTCCGGGACAGGCATAACTACTATGGCTACACCTTC. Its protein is CATSFRDRHNYYGYTF.

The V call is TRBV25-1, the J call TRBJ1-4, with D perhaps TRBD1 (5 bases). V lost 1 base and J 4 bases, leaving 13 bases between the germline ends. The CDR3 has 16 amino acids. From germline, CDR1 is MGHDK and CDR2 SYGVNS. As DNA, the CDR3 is TGTGCCAGCAGTGAATCTGGGGCTTCCCTTAATGAAAAACTGTTTTTT. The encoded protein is CASSESGASLNEKLFF.

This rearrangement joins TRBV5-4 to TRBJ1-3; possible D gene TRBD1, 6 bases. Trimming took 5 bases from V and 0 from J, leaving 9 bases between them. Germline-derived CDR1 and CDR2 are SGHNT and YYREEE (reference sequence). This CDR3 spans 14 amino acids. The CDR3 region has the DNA TGTGCCAGCAGGGAAGGGGGCTCTGGAAACACCATATATTTT. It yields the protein CASREGGSGNTIYF.

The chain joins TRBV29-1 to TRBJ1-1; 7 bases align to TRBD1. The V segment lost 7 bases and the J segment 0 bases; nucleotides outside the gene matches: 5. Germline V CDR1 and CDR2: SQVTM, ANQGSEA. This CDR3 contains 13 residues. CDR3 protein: CSATTGLNTEAFF. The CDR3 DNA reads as TGCAGCGCCACGACAGGGCTGAACACTGAAGCTTTCTTT.

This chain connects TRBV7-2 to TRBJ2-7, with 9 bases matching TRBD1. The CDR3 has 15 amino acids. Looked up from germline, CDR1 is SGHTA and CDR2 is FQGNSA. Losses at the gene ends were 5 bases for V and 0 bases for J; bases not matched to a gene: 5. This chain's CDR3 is CASSRDRASSYEQYF. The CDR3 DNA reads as TGTGCCAGCAGCCGGGACAGGGCGAGCTCCTACGAGCAGTACTTC.

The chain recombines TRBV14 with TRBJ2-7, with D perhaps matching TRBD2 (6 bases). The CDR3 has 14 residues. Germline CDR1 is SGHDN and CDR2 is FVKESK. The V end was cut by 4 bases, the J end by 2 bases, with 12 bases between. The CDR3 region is CASSPRGSAYEQYF. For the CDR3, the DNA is TGTGCCAGCAGCCCGCGGGGCTCTGCCTACGAGCAGTACTTC.

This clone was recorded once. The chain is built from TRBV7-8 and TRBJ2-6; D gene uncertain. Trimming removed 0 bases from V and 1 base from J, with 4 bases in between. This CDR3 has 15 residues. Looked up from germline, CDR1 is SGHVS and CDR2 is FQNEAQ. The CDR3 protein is CASSLATSGANVLTF. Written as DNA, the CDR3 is TGTGCCAGCAGCTTAGCGACATCTGGGGCCAACGTCCTGACTTTC. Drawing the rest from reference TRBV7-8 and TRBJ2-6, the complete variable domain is GAGVSQSPRYKVAKRGQDVALRCDPISGHVSLFWYQQALGQGPEFLTYFQNEAQLDKSGLPSDRFFAERPEGSVSTLKIQRTQQEDSAVYLCASSLATSGANVLTFGAGSRLTVL.

For the CDR3, the DNA is TGCGCCAGCAGCCAAGATCGGAGAGGCGCCTATAATTCACCCCTCCACTTT. Residues: CASSQDRRGAYNSPLHF. The chain joins TRBV4-3 to TRBJ1-6; D gene ambiguous. V gave up 0 bases and J gave up 2 bases, with 11 bases separating them. In germline, CDR1 is LGHNA, CDR2 YSLEER. The CDR3 contains 17 residues.

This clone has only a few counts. This CDR3 reads CASSYPAKGMNTEAFF. CDR3 DNA: TGTGCCAGCAGTTACCCCGCGAAGGGGATGAACACTGAAGCTTTCTTT. The chain combines TRBV6-6 with TRBJ1-1; tentatively, D is TRBD1 (5 bases). V was pared by 2 bases and J by 0 bases, with 13 bases between. CDR1 is MNHNY and CDR2 is SVGAGI in the germline V gene (reference sequence). The CDR3 is 16 residues long.

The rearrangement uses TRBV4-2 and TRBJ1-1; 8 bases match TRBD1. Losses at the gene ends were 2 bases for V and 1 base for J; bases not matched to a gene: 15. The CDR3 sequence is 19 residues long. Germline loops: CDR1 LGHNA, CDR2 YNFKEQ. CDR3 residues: CASSQITGTGLRWNTEAFF. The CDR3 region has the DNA TGTGCCAGCAGCCAAATCACCGGGACAGGACTGCGATGGAACACTGAAGCTTTCTTT.